This T cell receptor beta chain was sequenced during a study of CD4 and CD8 cells across lung adenocarcinoma regions. Donors had localized lung adenocarcinoma, a non-small cell lung cancer. This CDR3 is 14 amino acids long. Germline lookup yields CDR1 SGHNT and CDR2 YENEEA. From the PCR reads, TCRdb called clonotypes with MiXCR, one entry per CDR3 protein. Of about 4,600 distinct CDR3 sequences in the sample, just over 45% were seen once. The sequence was collected from a female donor with lung adenocarcinoma. The CD4 and CD8 labels of this study may be unreliable. V usage is TRBV11-3 and J usage is TRBJ2-5; no definite D call. Near its end, the DNA agrees better with TRBJ2-7, so the J call may be wrong. Sequenced sample: CD4+ T cells from the margin of a lung tumor. The CDR3 is CASSLGPSQNEQYF. In DNA form, the CDR3 reads TGTGCCAGCAGCTTAGGCCCATCGCAGAACGAGCAGTACTTC.